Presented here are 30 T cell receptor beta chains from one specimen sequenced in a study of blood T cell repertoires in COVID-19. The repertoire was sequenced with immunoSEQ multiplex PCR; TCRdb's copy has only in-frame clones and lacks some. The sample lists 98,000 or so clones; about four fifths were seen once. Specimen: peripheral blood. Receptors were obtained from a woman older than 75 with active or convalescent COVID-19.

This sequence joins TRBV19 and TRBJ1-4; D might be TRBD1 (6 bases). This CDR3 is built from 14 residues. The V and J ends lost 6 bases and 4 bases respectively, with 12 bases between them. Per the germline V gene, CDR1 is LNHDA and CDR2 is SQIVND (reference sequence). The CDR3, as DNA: TGTGCCAGTAGCCAAACAGGGAATAATGAAAAACTGTTTTTT. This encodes CASSQTGNNEKLFF.

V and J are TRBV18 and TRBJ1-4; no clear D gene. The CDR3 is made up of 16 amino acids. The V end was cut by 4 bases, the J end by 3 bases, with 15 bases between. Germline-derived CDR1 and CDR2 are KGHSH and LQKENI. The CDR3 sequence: CASSLNTRGANEKLFF. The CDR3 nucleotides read TGTGCCAGCTCACTTAATACGCGGGGAGCTAATGAAAAACTGTTTTTT.

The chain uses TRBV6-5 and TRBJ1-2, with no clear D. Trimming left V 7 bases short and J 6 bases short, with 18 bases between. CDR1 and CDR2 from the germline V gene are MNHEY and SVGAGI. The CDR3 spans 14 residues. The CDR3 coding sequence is TGTGCCAGCACCCCGGAGGTCCCTCTCCATGGCTACACCTTC. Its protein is CASTPEVPLHGYTF.

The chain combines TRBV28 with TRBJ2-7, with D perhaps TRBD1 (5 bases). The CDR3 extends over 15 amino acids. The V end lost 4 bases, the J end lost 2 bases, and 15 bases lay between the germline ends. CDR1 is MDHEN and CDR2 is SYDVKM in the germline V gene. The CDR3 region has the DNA TGTGCCAGCAGTTGGGGCTATCAGACCCCCTACGAGCAGTACTTC. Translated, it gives CASSWGYQTPYEQYF.

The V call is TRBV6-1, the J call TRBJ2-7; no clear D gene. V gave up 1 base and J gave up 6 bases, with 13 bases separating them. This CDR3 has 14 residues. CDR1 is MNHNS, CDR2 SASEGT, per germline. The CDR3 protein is CASSEDARSREQYF. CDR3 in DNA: TGTGCCAGCAGTGAAGACGCGAGGAGCCGCGAGCAGTACTTC.

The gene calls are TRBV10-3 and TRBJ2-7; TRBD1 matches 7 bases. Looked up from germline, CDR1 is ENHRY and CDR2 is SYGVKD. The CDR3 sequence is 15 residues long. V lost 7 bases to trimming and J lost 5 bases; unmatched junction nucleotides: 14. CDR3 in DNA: TGTGCCATCAAGCGCACAGGGGACCTTAGTGACGAGCAGTACTTC. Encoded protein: CAIKRTGDLSDEQYF.

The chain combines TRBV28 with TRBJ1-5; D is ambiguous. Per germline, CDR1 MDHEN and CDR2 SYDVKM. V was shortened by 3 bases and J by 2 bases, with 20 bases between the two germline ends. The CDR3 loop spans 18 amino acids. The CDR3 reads CASSLPRPGSGGNQPQHF. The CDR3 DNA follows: TGTGCCAGCAGTTTGCCGAGACCGGGATCTGGGGGCAATCAGCCCCAGCATTTT.

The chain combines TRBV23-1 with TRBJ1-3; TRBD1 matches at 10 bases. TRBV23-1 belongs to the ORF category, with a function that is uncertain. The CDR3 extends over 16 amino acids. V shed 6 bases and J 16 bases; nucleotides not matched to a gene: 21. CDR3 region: CASSATRDRGLLSRYF. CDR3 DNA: TGCGCCAGCAGCGCTACCCGGGACAGGGGCCTTCTCAGCCGGTATTTT.

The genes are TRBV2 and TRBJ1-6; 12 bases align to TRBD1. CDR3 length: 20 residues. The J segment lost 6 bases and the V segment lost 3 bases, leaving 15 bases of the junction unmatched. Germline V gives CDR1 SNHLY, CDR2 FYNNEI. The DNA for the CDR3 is TGTGCCAGCAGTGATAGTCTTCTCGGGACAGGGGGCACCCTTAATTCACCCCTCCACTTT. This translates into CASSDSLLGTGGTLNSPLHF.

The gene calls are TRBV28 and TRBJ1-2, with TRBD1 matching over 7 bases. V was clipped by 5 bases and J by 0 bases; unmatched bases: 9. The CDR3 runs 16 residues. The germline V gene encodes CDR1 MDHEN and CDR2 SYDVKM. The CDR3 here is CASSTRRTGANYGYTF. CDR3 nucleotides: TGTGCCAGCAGTACCCGCCGGACAGGAGCTAACTATGGCTACACCTTC.

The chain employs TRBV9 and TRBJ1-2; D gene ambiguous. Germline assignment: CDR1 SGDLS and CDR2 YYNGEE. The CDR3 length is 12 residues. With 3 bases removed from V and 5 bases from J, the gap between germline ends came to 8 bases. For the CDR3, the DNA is TGTGCCAGCAGCGCTCCTAGGTATGGCTACACCTTC. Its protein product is CASSAPRYGYTF.

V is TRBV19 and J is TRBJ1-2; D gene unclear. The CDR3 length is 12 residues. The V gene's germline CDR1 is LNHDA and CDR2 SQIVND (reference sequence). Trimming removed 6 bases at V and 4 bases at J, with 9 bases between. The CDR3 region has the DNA TGTGCCAGTAGAACAAGTCTCTATGGCTACACCTTC. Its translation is CASRTSLYGYTF.

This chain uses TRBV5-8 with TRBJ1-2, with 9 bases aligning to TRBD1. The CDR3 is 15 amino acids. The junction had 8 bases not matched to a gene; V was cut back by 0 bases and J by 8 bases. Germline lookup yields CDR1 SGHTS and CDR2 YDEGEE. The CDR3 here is CASSLGGQGSNGYTF. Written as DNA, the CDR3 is TGTGCCAGCAGCTTGGGAGGACAGGGGTCTAACGGCTACACCTTC.

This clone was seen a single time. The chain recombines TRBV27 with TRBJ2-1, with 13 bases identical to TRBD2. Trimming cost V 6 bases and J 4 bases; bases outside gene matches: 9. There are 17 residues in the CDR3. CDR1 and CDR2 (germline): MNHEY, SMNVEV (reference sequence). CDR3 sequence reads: CASRRLTSGGVYNEQFF. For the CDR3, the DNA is TGTGCCAGCAGGCGCCTTACTAGCGGGGGGGTATACAATGAGCAGTTCTTC.

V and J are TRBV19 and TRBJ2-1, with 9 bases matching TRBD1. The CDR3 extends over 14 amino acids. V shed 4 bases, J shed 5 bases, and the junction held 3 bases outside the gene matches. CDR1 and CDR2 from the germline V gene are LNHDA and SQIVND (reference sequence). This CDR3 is CASSRGQGHNEQFF. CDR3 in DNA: TGTGCCAGTAGTAGGGGACAGGGACACAATGAGCAGTTCTTC.

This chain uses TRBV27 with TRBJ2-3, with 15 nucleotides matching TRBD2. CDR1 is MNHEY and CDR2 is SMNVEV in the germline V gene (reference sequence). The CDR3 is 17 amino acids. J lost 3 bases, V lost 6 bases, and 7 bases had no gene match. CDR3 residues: CASRPGLAGGDTDTQYF. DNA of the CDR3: TGTGCCAGCAGGCCGGGACTAGCGGGGGGAGATACAGATACGCAGTATTTT.

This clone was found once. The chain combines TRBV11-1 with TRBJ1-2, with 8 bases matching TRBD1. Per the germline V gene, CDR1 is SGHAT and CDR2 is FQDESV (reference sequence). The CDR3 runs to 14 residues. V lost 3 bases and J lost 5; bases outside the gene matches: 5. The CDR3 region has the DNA TGTGCCAGCAGCTTCCAGACAGGGGATTATGGCTACACCTTC. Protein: CASSFQTGDYGYTF.

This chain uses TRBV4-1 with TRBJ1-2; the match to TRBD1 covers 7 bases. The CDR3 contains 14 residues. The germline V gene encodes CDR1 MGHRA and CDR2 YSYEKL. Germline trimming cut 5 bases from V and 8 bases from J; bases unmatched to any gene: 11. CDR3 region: CASSSGQGDGGYTF. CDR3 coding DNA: TGCGCCAGCAGCTCGGGGCAGGGGGACGGAGGCTACACCTTC.

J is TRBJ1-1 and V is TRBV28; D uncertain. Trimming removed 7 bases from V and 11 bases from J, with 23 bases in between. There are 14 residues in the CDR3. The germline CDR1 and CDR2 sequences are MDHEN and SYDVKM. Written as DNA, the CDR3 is TGTGCCAGCACAGTTTATGATCAGGCCCGTTACGCTTTCTTT. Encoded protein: CASTVYDQARYAFF.

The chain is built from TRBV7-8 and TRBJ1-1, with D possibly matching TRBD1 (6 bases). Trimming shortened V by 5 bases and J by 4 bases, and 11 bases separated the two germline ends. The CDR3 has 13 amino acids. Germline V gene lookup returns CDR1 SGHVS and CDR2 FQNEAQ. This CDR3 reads CASSQVRGTEAFF. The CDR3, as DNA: TGTGCCAGCAGCCAAGTCAGGGGCACTGAAGCTTTCTTT.

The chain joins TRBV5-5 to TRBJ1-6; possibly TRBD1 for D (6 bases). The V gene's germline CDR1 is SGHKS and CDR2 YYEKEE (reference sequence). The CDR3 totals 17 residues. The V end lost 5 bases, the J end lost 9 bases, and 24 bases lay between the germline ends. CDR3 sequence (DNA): TGTGCCAGCAGGTTTGGGGGCAGCTCGATGGCGATTTCACCCCTCCACTTT. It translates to CASRFGGSSMAISPLHF.

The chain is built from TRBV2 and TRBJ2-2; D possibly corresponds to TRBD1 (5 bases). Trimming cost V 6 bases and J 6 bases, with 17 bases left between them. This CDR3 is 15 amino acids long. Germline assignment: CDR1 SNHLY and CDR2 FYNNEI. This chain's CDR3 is CASRAAGLGPGELFF. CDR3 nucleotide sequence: TGTGCCAGCAGAGCCGCAGGATTGGGGCCCGGGGAGCTGTTTTTT.

The CDR3 reads CASTPTVNTEAFF. The CDR3 DNA is TGTGCCAGTACCCCGACAGTGAACACTGAAGCTTTCTTT. The gene calls are TRBV19 and TRBJ1-1; the D gene is possibly TRBD1 (5 bases). Trimming removed 7 bases at V and 0 bases at J, with 9 bases between. In germline, CDR1 is LNHDA, CDR2 SQIVND (reference sequence). This CDR3 region has 13 residues.

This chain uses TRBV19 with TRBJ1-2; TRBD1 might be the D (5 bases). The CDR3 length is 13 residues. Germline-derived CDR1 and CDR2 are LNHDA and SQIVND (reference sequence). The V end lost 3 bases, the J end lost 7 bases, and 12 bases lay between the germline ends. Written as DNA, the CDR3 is TGTGCCAGTAGTATTCGGCAGGGCGCTGGCTACACCTTC. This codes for CASSIRQGAGYTF.

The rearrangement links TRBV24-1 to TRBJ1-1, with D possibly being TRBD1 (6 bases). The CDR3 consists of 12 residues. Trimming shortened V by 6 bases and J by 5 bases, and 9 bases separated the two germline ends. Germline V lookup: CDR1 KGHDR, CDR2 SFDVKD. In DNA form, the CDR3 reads TGTGCCACCAGTACAGGGAAGACTGAAGCTTTCTTT. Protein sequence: CATSTGKTEAFF.

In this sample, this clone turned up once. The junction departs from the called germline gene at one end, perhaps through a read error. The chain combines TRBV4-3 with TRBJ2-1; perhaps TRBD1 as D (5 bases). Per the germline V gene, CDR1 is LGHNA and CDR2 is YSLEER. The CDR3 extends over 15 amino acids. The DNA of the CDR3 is TGCGCCAGCAGTCAAGACAGATTATCCTACAATGAGCAGTTCTTC. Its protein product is CASSQDRLSYNEQFF.

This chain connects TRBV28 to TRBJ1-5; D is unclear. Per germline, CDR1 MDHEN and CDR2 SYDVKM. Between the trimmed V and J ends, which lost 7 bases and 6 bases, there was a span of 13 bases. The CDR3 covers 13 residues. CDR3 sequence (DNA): TGTGCCAGCAACACGATTTCGGGTCAGCCCCAGCATTTT. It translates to CASNTISGQPQHF.

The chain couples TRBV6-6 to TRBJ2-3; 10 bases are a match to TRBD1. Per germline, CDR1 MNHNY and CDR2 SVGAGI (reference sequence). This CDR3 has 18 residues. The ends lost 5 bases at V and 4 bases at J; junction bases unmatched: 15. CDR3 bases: TGTGCCAGCAGTCCCGCGACTCCCGGGACAGGGGCCTCAGATACGCAGTATTTT. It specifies CASSPATPGTGASDTQYF.

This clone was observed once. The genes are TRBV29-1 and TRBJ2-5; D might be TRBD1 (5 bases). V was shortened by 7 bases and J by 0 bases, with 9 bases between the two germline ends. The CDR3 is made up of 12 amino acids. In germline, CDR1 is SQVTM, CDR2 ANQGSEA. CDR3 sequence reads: CSAAGYQETQYF. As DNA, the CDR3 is TGCAGCGCTGCAGGGTACCAAGAGACCCAGTACTTC.

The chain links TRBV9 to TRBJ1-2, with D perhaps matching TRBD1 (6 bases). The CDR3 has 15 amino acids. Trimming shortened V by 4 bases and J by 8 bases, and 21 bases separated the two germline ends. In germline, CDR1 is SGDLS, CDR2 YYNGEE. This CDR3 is CASSPQGQPTWGYTF. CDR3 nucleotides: TGTGCCAGCAGCCCTCAAGGACAGCCGACATGGGGCTACACCTTC.